The clone carrying this TCR beta chain was picked up a small number of times. Its antigen is still unknown. This record belongs to a study of CD8+ T cells in alopecia areata. Sequencing used cDNA as its template, made by extracting RNA and reverse transcribing it. Sequencing was performed with immunoSEQ multiplex PCR; in TCRdb, only in-frame clones are kept and a portion is missing. The sample lists 150,000 to 190,000 clones, around 55% occurring once. Study observations and caveats: Lesional tissue from the scalp (especially in alopecia totalis/universalis) showed higher clonality than normal scalp.

This CDR3 spans 15 amino acids. Germline CDR1 reads MGHRA; CDR2 reads YSYEKL. The V gene lost 3 bases and the J gene lost 5 bases, with 14 bases spanning the gap. This sequence originates from a human donor with alopecia areata. The input for sequencing was CD8+ T cells sorted from blood, taken at week 0. This chain joins TRBV4-1 and TRBJ1-5; D not certain. CDR3 DNA sequence: TGCGCCAGCAGCCACGTAATCGGTCGCGATCAGCCCCAGCATTTT. Its protein is CASSHVIGRDQPQHF.